This T cell receptor (beta chain) was obtained from a study of CD8+CD57+ T cells in acquired aplastic anemia. Whole-study findings and limits: Comparison of patients with controls identified about 30 shared CD8+ CDR3 sequences.

Turning to this clonotype: Its antigen is unknown.

The CDR3 is 15 amino acids. Germline CDR1 is SGHAT and CDR2 is FQNNGV. V lost 3 bases to trimming and J lost 3 bases, with 15 bases between them. According to the study, genomic DNA was the template for TCR beta VDJ and CDR3 profiling. TCRdb reprocessed the reads with MiXCR, giving one entry per CDR3 protein. The sample has 250,000 to 300,000 distinct CDR3 sequences, roughly 53% seen once. Patients sequenced had flow cytometry evidence of CD8+CD57+ cell expansion. As a group, the patients uniformly had severe acquired aplastic anemia. Sequenced input: sorted CD4+, CD8+, or CD8+CD57+ T cells (not recorded which) from PBMCs. The V call is TRBV11-2, the J call TRBJ2-7; TRBD1 might be the D (6 bases). The clonotype was recovered from a human donor with aplastic anemia. The CDR3 spells CASSFGQMDDYEQYF. Written as DNA, the CDR3 is TGTGCCAGCAGCTTCGGACAGATGGACGACTACGAGCAGTACTTC.